This entry lists 19 T cell receptor beta chains sequenced from one sample in a study of shared clonotypes between healthy human individuals. Produced via immunoSEQ multiplex PCR; TCRdb's table is partial and in-frame only. This sample has 500,000 or so clones; roughly 95% occur once, and the top ten carry around 0.067%. Sequenced material: naive CD4+ T cells sorted from blood. Indicated subset: CD45RA+ positively selected. These receptors came from a woman in her 30s in good health.

The chain is built from TRBV6-5 and TRBJ2-2; tentatively, D is TRBD1 or TRBD2 (5 bases each). There are 14 residues in the CDR3. Germline V CDR1 and CDR2: MNHEY, SVGAGI. V dropped 5 bases and J dropped 4 bases, with 11 bases sitting between them. For the CDR3, the DNA is TGTGCCAGCAGTCCCCAGGGACGCACCGGGGAGCTGTTTTTT. This gives the protein CASSPQGRTGELFF.

The chain has TRBV4-2 and TRBJ2-2; TRBD2 agrees at 14 bases. This CDR3 is 16 amino acids long. Looked up from germline, CDR1 is LGHNA and CDR2 is YNFKEQ. V was pared by 4 bases and J by 5 bases, with 3 bases of the junction left unmatched. Here the CDR3 reads CASSPTSGRGTGELFF. The CDR3 DNA reads TGTGCCAGCAGCCCGACTAGCGGGAGGGGTACCGGGGAGCTGTTTTTT.

A single count supports this clone. The CDR3: CSVVSLAGYYEQYF. The CDR3 bases are TGCAGCGTTGTCTCCCTAGCGGGGTACTACGAGCAGTACTTC. The V call is TRBV29-1, the J call TRBJ2-7; TRBD2 agrees at 9 bases. The CDR3 sequence is 14 residues long. The germline CDR1 and CDR2 sequences are SQVTM and ANQGSEA. Germline trimming cut 4 bases from V and 3 bases from J; bases unmatched to any gene: 7.

The table lists this clone with a count of one. The chain joins TRBV7-2 to TRBJ2-4; D is undetermined. V was cut by 2 bases and J by 4 bases, with 12 bases left in between. This CDR3 comprises 15 residues. Per the germline V gene, CDR1 is SGHTA and CDR2 is FQGNSA. CDR3 protein: CASSLFAELKNIQYF. CDR3 in DNA: TGTGCCAGCAGCTTATTCGCGGAGCTAAAAAACATTCAGTACTTC.

The chain combines TRBV4-2 with TRBJ2-7; TRBD2 aligns across 10 bases. Germline V lookup: CDR1 LGHNA, CDR2 YNFKEQ. After removal of 3 bases from V and 3 bases from J, the junction contained 5 bases not matched to a gene. The CDR3 is made up of 15 amino acids. As DNA, the CDR3 is TGTGCCAGCAGCCAGGGACTAGCGAAAAGCTACGAGCAGTACTTC. It specifies CASSQGLAKSYEQYF.

The rearrangement uses TRBV5-6 and TRBJ2-7; TRBD1 might be the D (6 bases). Deletions cut 2 bases from V and 5 bases from J, with 14 bases between. Looked up from germline, CDR1 is SGHDT and CDR2 is YYEEEE. The CDR3 is made up of 14 amino acids. In DNA form, the CDR3 reads TGTGCCAGCAGCTTACAGGGTGTAGTGCACGAGCAGTACTTC. Translating gives CASSLQGVVHEQYF. The complete variable domain, with remaining parts taken from reference TRBV5-6 and TRBJ2-7, reads DAGVTQSPTHLIKTRGQQVTLRCSPKSGHDTVSWYQQALGQGPQFIFQYYEEEERQRGNFPDRFSGHQFPNYSSELNVNALLLGDSALYLCASSLQGVVHEQYFGPGTRLTVT.

This clone occurred a few times. The chain joins TRBV6-1 to TRBJ1-2, with no clear D. The CDR3 length is 13 residues. CDR1 is MNHNS, CDR2 SASEGT, per germline. V was clipped by 1 base and J by 6 bases, with 9 bases between them. CDR3 loop: CASSEVHTDGYTF. The CDR3 DNA is TGTGCCAGCAGTGAAGTGCATACCGATGGCTACACCTTC.

The gene calls are TRBV5-4 and TRBJ2-7, with a possible D match to TRBD2 (6 bases). Germline CDR1 and CDR2: SGHNT and YYREEE (reference sequence). The CDR3 has 16 amino acids. The V end was cut by 4 bases, the J end by 2 bases, with 19 bases between. The CDR3 DNA reads as TGTGCCAGCAGCAGGTTTCGGGACTCATACACCTACGAGCAGTACTTC. This codes for CASSRFRDSYTYEQYF.

This clone has only a few counts. Distinct nucleotide sequences in the sample also encode this CDR3. The rearrangement joins TRBV2 to TRBJ1-5; unclear D gene. In germline, CDR1 is SNHLY, CDR2 FYNNEI. The CDR3 spans 14 residues. V dropped 2 bases and J dropped 0 bases, with 5 bases sitting between them. DNA of the CDR3: TGTGCCAGCAGTGAACAGTATAGCAATCAGCCCCAGCATTTT. Encoded protein: CASSEQYSNQPQHF. The complete variable domain, with remaining parts taken from reference TRBV2 and TRBJ1-5, reads EPEVTQTPSHQVTQMGQEVILRCVPISNHLYFYWYRQILGQKVEFLVSFYNNEISEKSEIFDDQFSVERPDGSNFTLKIRSTKLEDSAMYFCASSEQYSNQPQHFGDGTRLSIL.

The J gene is TRBJ2-1, the V gene TRBV28, with TRBD2 identical over 10 bases. This CDR3 has 15 amino acids. Germline V gene lookup returns CDR1 MDHEN and CDR2 SYDVKM. V shed 7 bases, J shed 5 bases, and the junction held 8 bases outside the gene matches. This chain's CDR3 is CASNISGRRNNEQFF. The CDR3 coding sequence is TGTGCCAGCAACATTAGCGGGAGGAGAAACAATGAGCAGTTCTTC.

This chain links TRBV27 with TRBJ2-5; TRBD2 aligns across 14 bases. The V and J ends lost 5 bases and 3 bases, in that order; junction bases with no gene match: 8. The CDR3 consists of 17 residues. Germline V gene sequence: CDR1 MNHEY, CDR2 SMNVEV (reference sequence). In nucleotides, the CDR3 is TGTGCCAGCAGTCGACGGAGGGGACTAGCGGGAGAAGAGACCCAGTACTTC. Amino acids: CASSRRRGLAGEETQYF.

The chain employs TRBV29-1 and TRBJ1-1; D is unclear. Trimming took 2 bases from V and 4 from J, leaving 17 bases between them. Germline CDR1 SQVTM, CDR2 ANQGSEA. This CDR3 region has 15 residues. The CDR3 sequence: CSVENQKRIGTEAFF. CDR3 in DNA: TGCAGCGTTGAAAATCAGAAAAGGATCGGCACTGAAGCTTTCTTT.

This clone was detected once. The chain links TRBV14 to TRBJ1-1, with D perhaps matching TRBD1 (6 bases). V was shortened by 4 bases and J by 3 bases, with 12 bases between the two germline ends. This CDR3 has 14 amino acids. From germline, CDR1 is SGHDN and CDR2 FVKESK. This CDR3 reads CASSPQGLDTEAFF. The CDR3 region has the DNA TGTGCCAGCAGCCCACAGGGTTTGGACACTGAAGCTTTCTTT.

This chain joins TRBV27 and TRBJ2-7, with 9 bases that match TRBD1. The CDR3 runs 15 residues. V shed 8 bases, J shed 5 bases, and the junction held 13 bases outside the gene matches. Germline V gene sequence: CDR1 MNHEY, CDR2 SMNVEV (reference sequence). This CDR3 reads CASRSAGQGNHEQYF. The CDR3 DNA follows: TGTGCCAGCCGATCCGCTGGACAGGGGAACCACGAGCAGTACTTC.

The chain links TRBV19 to TRBJ1-2, with D tentatively TRBD1 (5 bases). The V gene lost 0 bases and the J gene lost 7 bases, with 18 bases spanning the gap. Germline assignment: CDR1 LNHDA and CDR2 SQIVND (reference sequence). The CDR3 consists of 16 residues. Here the CDR3 reads CASSIDAGRGSSGYTF. The CDR3, as DNA: TGTGCCAGTAGTATAGATGCCGGTAGGGGCTCGTCTGGCTACACCTTC.

The V call is TRBV5-1, the J call TRBJ2-1, with 8 nucleotides matching TRBD2. Trimming at V came to 1 base and at J to 5 bases, leaving 5 bases not matched to a gene. CDR3 length: 15 residues. Germline CDR1 is SGHRS and CDR2 is YFSETQ. The CDR3 protein is CASSLLSGTDNEQFF. The CDR3 region has the DNA TGCGCCAGCAGCTTGCTTAGCGGGACGGACAATGAGCAGTTCTTC.

The rearrangement joins TRBV2 to TRBJ2-1; 12 bases match TRBD2. Germline V CDR1 and CDR2: SNHLY, FYNNEI. J lost 15 bases, V lost 11 bases, and 8 bases had no gene match. The CDR3 totals 11 residues. Here the CDR3 DNA reads TGTGCCGGAAGACTAGCGGGAGAGTTGTTCTTC. It yields the protein CAGRLAGELFF.

The chain carries TRBV9 and TRBJ1-2, with 7 bases that match TRBD1. J was trimmed by 8 bases and V by 3 bases; bases with no gene match: 13. Germline V gene lookup returns CDR1 SGDLS and CDR2 YYNGEE. The CDR3 length is 15 residues. The CDR3 DNA follows: TGTGCCAGCAGCGGACCGAGCCCAGGGGGTGGAGGCTACACCTTC. This codes for CASSGPSPGGGGYTF.

V usage is TRBV2 and J usage is TRBJ2-7; TRBD2 is a possible D gene (5 bases). The ends were cut back, 1 base at V and 3 bases at J, with 34 bases in the middle. CDR1 SNHLY and CDR2 FYNNEI come from the germline V gene. CDR3 length equals 22 residues. CDR3 in amino acids: CASSEGWTTRGRDTFDFYEQYF. CDR3 in DNA: TGTGCCAGCAGTGAAGGTTGGACCACACGGGGTCGCGACACCTTCGACTTCTACGAGCAGTACTTC.